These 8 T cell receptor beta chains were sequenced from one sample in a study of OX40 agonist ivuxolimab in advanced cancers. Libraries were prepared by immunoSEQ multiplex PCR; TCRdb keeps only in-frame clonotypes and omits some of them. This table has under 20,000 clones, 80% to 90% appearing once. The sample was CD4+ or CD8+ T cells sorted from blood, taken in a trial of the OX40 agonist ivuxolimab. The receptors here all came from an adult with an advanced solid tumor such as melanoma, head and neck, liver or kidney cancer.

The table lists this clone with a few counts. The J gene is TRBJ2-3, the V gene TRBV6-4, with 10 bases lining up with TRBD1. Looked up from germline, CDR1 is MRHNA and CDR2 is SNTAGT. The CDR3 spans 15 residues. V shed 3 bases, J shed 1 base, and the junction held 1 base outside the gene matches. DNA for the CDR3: TGTGCCAGCAGTGAGACAGGGGGCGGCACAGATACGCAGTATTTT. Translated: CASSETGGGTDTQYF.

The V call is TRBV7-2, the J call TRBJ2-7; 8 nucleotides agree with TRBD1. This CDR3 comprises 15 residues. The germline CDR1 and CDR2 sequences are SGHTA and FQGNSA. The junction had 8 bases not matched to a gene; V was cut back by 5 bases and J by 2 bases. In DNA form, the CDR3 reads TGTGCCAGCAGCCCAGGGACAGGAAACCCCTACGAGCAGTACTTC. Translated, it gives CASSPGTGNPYEQYF.

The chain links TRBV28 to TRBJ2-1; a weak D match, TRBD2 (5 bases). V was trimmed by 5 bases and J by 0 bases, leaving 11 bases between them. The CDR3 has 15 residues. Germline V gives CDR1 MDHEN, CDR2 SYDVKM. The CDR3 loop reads CASSELVNSYNEQFF. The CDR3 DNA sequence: TGTGCCAGCAGTGAACTAGTGAACTCCTACAATGAGCAGTTCTTC. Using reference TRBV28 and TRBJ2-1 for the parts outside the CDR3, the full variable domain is DVKVTQSSRYLVKRTGEKVFLECVQDMDHENMFWYRQDPGLGLRLIYFSYDVKMKEKGDIPEGYSVSREKKERFSLILESASTNQTSMYLCASSELVNSYNEQFFGPGTRLTVL.

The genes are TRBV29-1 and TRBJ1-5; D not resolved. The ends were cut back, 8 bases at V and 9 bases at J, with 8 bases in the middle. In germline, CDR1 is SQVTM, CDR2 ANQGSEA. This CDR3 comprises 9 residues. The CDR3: CSRGGPQHF. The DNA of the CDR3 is TGCAGCAGAGGTGGGCCCCAGCATTTT.

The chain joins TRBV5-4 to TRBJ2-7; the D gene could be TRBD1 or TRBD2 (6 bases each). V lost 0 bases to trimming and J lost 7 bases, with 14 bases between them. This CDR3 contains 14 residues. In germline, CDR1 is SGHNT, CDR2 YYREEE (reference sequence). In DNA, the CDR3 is TGTGCCAGCAGCTTGGGGTGGGGGGCACGGGAGCAGTACTTC. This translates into CASSLGWGAREQYF.

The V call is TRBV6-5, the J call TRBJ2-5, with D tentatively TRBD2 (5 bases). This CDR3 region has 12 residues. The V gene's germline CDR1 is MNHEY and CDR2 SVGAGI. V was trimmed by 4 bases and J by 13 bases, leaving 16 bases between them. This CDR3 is CASSSPGLERYF. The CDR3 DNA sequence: TGTGCCAGCAGTTCCCCAGGACTTGAGCGGTACTTC.

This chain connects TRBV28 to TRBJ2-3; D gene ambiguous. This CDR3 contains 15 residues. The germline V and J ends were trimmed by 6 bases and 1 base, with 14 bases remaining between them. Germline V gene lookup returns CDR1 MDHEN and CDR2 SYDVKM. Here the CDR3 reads CASSPGWEGTDTQYF. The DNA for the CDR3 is TGTGCCAGCAGCCCTGGGTGGGAAGGCACAGATACGCAGTATTTT.

CDR3 nucleotide sequence: TGTGCCAGCAGCTCCCGACTGAACACTGAAGCTTTCTTT. Translating gives CASSSRLNTEAFF. The rearrangement joins TRBV7-9 to TRBJ1-1; D is undetermined. V gave up 4 bases and J gave up 0 bases, with 6 bases separating them. Germline CDR1 is SEHNR and CDR2 is FQNEAQ (reference sequence). CDR3 length equals 13 residues.